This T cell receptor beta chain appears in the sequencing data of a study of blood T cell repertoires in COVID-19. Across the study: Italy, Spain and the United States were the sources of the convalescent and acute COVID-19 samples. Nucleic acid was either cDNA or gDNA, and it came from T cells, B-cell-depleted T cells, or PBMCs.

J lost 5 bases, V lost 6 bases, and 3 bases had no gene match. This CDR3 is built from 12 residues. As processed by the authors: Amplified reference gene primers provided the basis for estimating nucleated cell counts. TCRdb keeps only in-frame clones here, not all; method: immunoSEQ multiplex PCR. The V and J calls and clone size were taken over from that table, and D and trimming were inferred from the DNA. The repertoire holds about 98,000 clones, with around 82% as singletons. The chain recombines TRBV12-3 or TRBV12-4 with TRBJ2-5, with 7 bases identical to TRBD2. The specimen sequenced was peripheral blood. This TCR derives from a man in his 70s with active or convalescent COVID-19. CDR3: CASRLAEETQYF. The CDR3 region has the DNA TGTGCCAGCAGGCTAGCGGAGGAGACCCAGTACTTC.